One sample yielded the 32 T cell receptor beta chains listed below, sequenced in a study of shared clonotypes between healthy human individuals (TCRdb year 2020). The library came from the immunoSEQ multiplex PCR assay. TCRdb re-hosts the immuneACCESS table, in-frame sequences only. Its copies lack some clones; in the studies checked, an unresolved V gene accounts for under half of them, and the cause for the rest is not known. The sample records 2 million to 2.5 million clones, about nine tenths of which are singletons. The top ten hold approximately 0.4% of the sample. Input material: naive CD4+ T cells from PBMCs. The cell subset or site label of this sample denotes: CD45RA+ positively selected. Receptor source: a man between 18 and 35 years old in good health. Some clones in this sample may be carry-over from other donors' samples.

This chain joins TRBV7-3 and TRBJ2-2, with no clear D. CDR3 length: 16 amino acids. Germline V gene sequence: CDR1 SGHTA, CDR2 FQGTGA. Trimming removed 4 bases from V and 0 bases from J, with 12 bases in between. DNA of the CDR3: TGTGCCAGCAGCTCCCGAACAGCGACGAACACCGGGGAGCTGTTTTTT. Protein sequence: CASSSRTATNTGELFF.

The chain couples TRBV6-6 to TRBJ2-3; a weak D match, TRBD1 (6 bases). Trimming shortened V by 6 bases and J by 4 bases, and 11 bases separated the two germline ends. The V gene's germline CDR1 is MNHNY and CDR2 SVGAGI (reference sequence). The CDR3 spans 13 residues. This CDR3 reads CASREQGADTQYF. DNA of the CDR3: TGTGCCAGCAGAGAACAGGGTGCAGATACGCAGTATTTT.

The chain employs TRBV7-8 and TRBJ1-5; no reliable D call. Per the germline V gene, CDR1 is SGHVS and CDR2 is FQNEAQ. Deletions cut 4 bases from V and 7 bases from J, with 11 bases between. CDR3 length: 13 residues. The CDR3 DNA follows: TGTGCCAGCAGCTCCTTTCTTTTACAGCCCCAGCATTTT. Encoded protein: CASSSFLLQPQHF.

Here the CDR3 reads CASSHLGQGSYEQYF. The CDR3 DNA is TGCGCCAGCAGCCACCTAGGACAGGGCTCCTACGAGCAGTACTTC. The chain recombines TRBV4-1 with TRBJ2-7; 8 bases fit TRBD1. Germline assignment: CDR1 MGHRA and CDR2 YSYEKL. The CDR3 has 15 amino acids. V lost 3 bases and J lost 0; bases outside the gene matches: 4.

This clone appeared once. The CDR3 reads CASSAGLQGTSYNEQFF. The CDR3 DNA reads as TGTGCCAGCAGCGCTGGACTACAGGGAACTTCTTACAATGAGCAGTTCTTC. The V gene is TRBV9, the J gene TRBJ2-1, with D possibly being TRBD1 or TRBD2 (6 bases each). Looked up from germline, CDR1 is SGDLS and CDR2 is YYNGEE. CDR3 length: 17 amino acids. V lost 3 bases, J lost 4 bases, and 20 bases lay in between.

This clone was found a few times. In DNA, the CDR3 is TGTGCCAGCAGTGAGCACACTACTAACTATGGCTACACCTTC. It encodes CASSEHTTNYGYTF. The rearrangement links TRBV6-6 to TRBJ1-2, with D uncertain. Germline CDR1 MNHNY, CDR2 SVGAGI (reference sequence). V was trimmed by 5 bases and J by 0 bases, leaving 10 bases between them. This CDR3 is 14 amino acids long.

The V and J genes are TRBV4-1 and TRBJ1-2; D possibly corresponds to TRBD1 (6 bases). Germline V gene lookup returns CDR1 MGHRA and CDR2 YSYEKL. The CDR3 is 15 amino acids. V was cut by 4 bases and J by 2 bases, with 14 bases left in between. The CDR3 DNA is TGCGCCAGCAGCCCGAAGGGAGGACAGAACTATGGCTACACCTTC. Encoded protein: CASSPKGGQNYGYTF.

The chain has TRBV7-3 and TRBJ2-5; the D gene is possibly TRBD1 (5 bases). Deletions cut 5 bases from V and 5 bases from J, with 12 bases between. This CDR3 comprises 13 residues. Per the germline V gene, CDR1 is SGHTA and CDR2 is FQGTGA. The CDR3 DNA is TGTGCCAGCAGCCCGCAGGGTCTCGAGACCCAGTACTTC. Residues: CASSPQGLETQYF.

The genes are TRBV7-8 and TRBJ2-7, with TRBD1 identical over 12 bases. Unmatched junction bases numbered 2, after V lost 6 bases and J lost 2 bases. This CDR3 has 14 residues. Germline V CDR1 and CDR2: SGHVS, FQNEAQ. CDR3 DNA: TGTGCCAGCAGGTGGGACAGGGGGCCCTACGAGCAGTACTTC. It is translated as CASRWDRGPYEQYF. Variable domain in full (rest from reference TRBV7-8 and TRBJ2-7): GAGVSQSPRYKVAKRGQDVALRCDPISGHVSLFWYQQALGQGPEFLTYFQNEAQLDKSGLPSDRFFAERPEGSVSTLKIQRTQQEDSAVYLCASRWDRGPYEQYFGPGTRLTVT.

This clone was observed a single time. The chain carries TRBV7-9 and TRBJ2-7, with TRBD1 identical over 12 bases. With 4 bases clipped from V and 7 bases from J, the junction kept 11 bases outside the gene matches. This CDR3 comprises 16 residues. Germline V gene data show CDR1 as SEHNR and CDR2 as FQNEAQ (reference sequence). CDR3 protein: CASSSGPGQGAGEQYF. The CDR3 DNA sequence: TGTGCCAGCAGCTCAGGACCGGGACAGGGGGCAGGGGAGCAGTACTTC.

The V call is TRBV18, the J call TRBJ2-7; possible D gene TRBD2, 5 bases. Looked up from germline, CDR1 is KGHSH and CDR2 is LQKENI. The V end was cut by 6 bases, the J end by 2 bases, with 14 bases between. The CDR3 length is 14 residues. The CDR3, as DNA: TGTGCCAGCTCGCCCCCGAGGGAGCCCTACGAGCAGTACTTC. Translation: CASSPPREPYEQYF.

The chain couples TRBV28 to TRBJ2-2; 12 bases are a match to TRBD2. CDR1 is MDHEN, CDR2 SYDVKM, per germline. V shed 6 bases and J 5 bases; nucleotides not matched to a gene: 10. This CDR3 has 17 residues. The CDR3 spells CASSYLASGRGTGELFF. The CDR3 bases are TGTGCCAGCAGCTACCTTGCTAGCGGGAGGGGGACCGGGGAGCTGTTTTTT.

The CDR3 reads CASSLEGLASWGNEQFF. In DNA form, the CDR3 reads TGTGCCAGCAGCTTAGAGGGACTAGCAAGTTGGGGGAATGAGCAGTTCTTC. The chain carries TRBV11-2 and TRBJ2-1, with TRBD2 identical over 9 bases. J lost 7 bases, V lost 0 bases, and 10 bases had no gene match. This CDR3 is built from 17 residues. The germline gives CDR1 SGHAT, CDR2 FQNNGV.

This clone was counted between two and nine times. This chain uses TRBV28 with TRBJ1-1, with D maybe TRBD1 (5 bases). CDR1 is MDHEN, CDR2 SYDVKM, per germline. The ends were cut back, 3 bases at V and 5 bases at J, with 16 bases in the middle. CDR3 length: 15 residues. CDR3 nucleotides: TGTGCCAGCAGTTTGTCGGCTGGGGCTGGGACTGAAGCTTTCTTT. Amino acid sequence: CASSLSAGAGTEAFF.

The count of this clone is one. The same CDR3 can be traced to other DNA sequences in this sample. This rearrangement joins TRBV5-1 to TRBJ2-3; no firm D call. V dropped 5 bases and J dropped 0 bases, with 10 bases sitting between them. Germline V gives CDR1 SGHRS, CDR2 YFSETQ. The CDR3 is 14 amino acids. The DNA for the CDR3 is TGCGCCAGCAGTTTCGGCCCTAGCACAGATACGCAGTATTTT. Its translation is CASSFGPSTDTQYF.

The chain links TRBV6-5 to TRBJ1-2; D call uncertain. Germline CDR1 reads MNHEY; CDR2 reads SVGAGI. This CDR3 is 15 amino acids long. Trimming left V 0 bases short and J 5 bases short, with 13 bases between. CDR3 nucleotides: TGTGCCAGCAGTTACTCGTACGGGTTGCGGTATGGCTACACCTTC. Translation gives CASSYSYGLRYGYTF.

The V call is TRBV2, the J call TRBJ2-7; D could derive from TRBD1 or TRBD2 (5 bases each). The CDR3 is 13 residues long. CDR1 is SNHLY and CDR2 is FYNNEI in the germline V gene. Trimming cost V 6 bases and J 6 bases, with 15 bases left between them. The CDR3 here is CASREDTRGEQYF. The CDR3 DNA follows: TGTGCCAGCAGGGAGGACACTAGGGGCGAGCAGTACTTC.

The chain joins TRBV5-1 to TRBJ2-3, with D possibly matching TRBD2 (6 bases). The CDR3 consists of 14 residues. Germline values: CDR1 SGHRS, CDR2 YFSETQ. V was clipped by 5 bases and J by 5 bases, with 15 bases between them. As DNA, the CDR3 is TGCGCCAGCAGTCCCACGTCGGGGGAAGATACGCAGTATTTT. Translating gives CASSPTSGEDTQYF.

V usage is TRBV29-1 and J usage is TRBJ1-4; D perhaps matches TRBD1 (5 bases). CDR3 size: 12 residues. Per germline, CDR1 SQVTM and CDR2 ANQGSEA. CDR3 in amino acids: CYRGATNEKLFF. The CDR3 DNA follows: TGCTACAGAGGGGCAACTAATGAAAAACTGTTTTTT. The full variable domain, with the rest looked up from reference TRBV29-1 and TRBJ1-4, is SAVISQKPSRDICQRGTSLTIQCQVDSQVTMMFWYRQQPGQSLTLIATANQGSEATYESGFVIDKFPISRPNLTFSTLTVSNMSPEDSSIYLCYRGATNEKLFFGSGTQLSVL.

This rearrangement joins TRBV28 to TRBJ1-4, with D possibly matching TRBD1 (5 bases). The length of the CDR3 is 17 residues. With 1 base removed from V and 5 bases from J, the gap between germline ends came to 17 bases. CDR1 is MDHEN and CDR2 is SYDVKM in the germline V gene. CDR3 nucleotide sequence: TGTGCCAGCAGTTTATTCGGCGTACGCGAGGGGAATGAAAAACTGTTTTTT. Its protein is CASSLFGVREGNEKLFF.

In DNA, the CDR3 is TGTGCCAGCAGCCAAGTAAAGTCGAGTATCGCCTACGAGCAGTACTTC. Its translation is CASSQVKSSIAYEQYF. This chain joins TRBV14 and TRBJ2-7; D gene unclear. Trimming shortened V by 1 base and J by 2 bases, and 15 bases separated the two germline ends. The CDR3 consists of 16 residues. From germline, CDR1 is SGHDN and CDR2 FVKESK.

V gene TRBV2 combines with J gene TRBJ1-4; tentative D call: TRBD1 (5 bases). This CDR3 has 16 amino acids. V was clipped by 3 bases and J by 7 bases, with 18 bases between them. Germline CDR1 is SNHLY and CDR2 is FYNNEI. CDR3 sequence (DNA): TGTGCCAGCAGTGATTACGGCAGGAGGGGTAGTGAAAAACTGTTTTTT. Its protein is CASSDYGRRGSEKLFF.

The chain links TRBV4-2 to TRBJ2-2; the D gene is possibly TRBD2 (6 bases). Trimming cost V 0 bases and J 6 bases, with 11 bases left between them. Looked up from germline, CDR1 is LGHNA and CDR2 is YNFKEQ. The CDR3 extends over 15 amino acids. CDR3: CASSQESGEAGELFF. The CDR3 bases are TGTGCCAGCAGCCAAGAGTCGGGAGAAGCCGGGGAGCTGTTTTTT.

DNA for the CDR3: TGTGCCAGCAGTGAGTATGGACCCGCCGAGCAGTACTTC. It encodes CASSEYGPAEQYF. The rearrangement links TRBV2 to TRBJ2-7; D remains unclear. Trimming pared 3 bases from V and 6 bases from J, leaving 12 bases between. CDR1 is SNHLY and CDR2 is FYNNEI in the germline V gene. The CDR3 loop spans 13 amino acids.

V and J are TRBV28 and TRBJ2-1, with 8 nucleotides matching TRBD1. J was trimmed by 8 bases and V by 3 bases; bases with no gene match: 3. Germline V CDR1 and CDR2: MDHEN, SYDVKM. CDR3 length equals 13 residues. The CDR3 DNA is TGTGCCAGCAGTTTTCAGGGGGCCTATGAGCAGTTCTTC. Translating gives CASSFQGAYEQFF.

The chain joins TRBV27 to TRBJ2-7; perhaps TRBD1 as D (6 bases). The CDR3 contains 16 residues. The ends were cut back, 5 bases at V and 4 bases at J, with 21 bases in the middle. Germline assignment: CDR1 MNHEY and CDR2 SMNVEV (reference sequence). The CDR3 here is CASSTTRDPRGYEQYF. CDR3 in DNA: TGTGCCAGCAGTACGACACGGGACCCTAGGGGGTACGAGCAGTACTTC.

This sequence joins TRBV6-1 and TRBJ2-3; D is possibly TRBD2 (5 bases). The CDR3 totals 15 residues. Germline loops: CDR1 MNHNS, CDR2 SASEGT. Trimming removed 5 bases at V and 1 base at J, with 13 bases between. For the CDR3, the DNA is TGTGCCAGCAGTCTCCGGGGTATCGGCACAGATACGCAGTATTTT. This gives the protein CASSLRGIGTDTQYF.

The rearrangement uses TRBV7-6 and TRBJ2-7; D ambiguous. CDR3 length equals 15 residues. V gave up 1 base and J gave up 6 bases, with 16 bases separating them. Germline assignment: CDR1 SGHVS and CDR2 FNYEAQ. The CDR3 sequence: CASSLGRNPTAEQYF. DNA for the CDR3: TGTGCCAGCAGCTTAGGACGGAACCCCACTGCCGAGCAGTACTTC. Variable domain in full (rest from reference TRBV7-6 and TRBJ2-7): GAGVSQSPRYKVTKRGQDVALRCDPISGHVSLYWYRQALGQGPEFLTYFNYEAQQDKSGLPNDRFSAERPEGSISTLTIQRTEQRDSAMYRCASSLGRNPTAEQYFGPGTRLTVT.

The genes are TRBV14 and TRBJ2-1, with 8 bases that match TRBD2. With 0 bases clipped from V and 10 bases from J, the junction kept 2 bases outside the gene matches. Germline loops: CDR1 SGHDN, CDR2 FVKESK. This CDR3 is built from 13 residues. DNA of the CDR3: TGTGCCAGCAGCCAAGATTTAGCGGGGGAGCAGTTCTTC. It codes for CASSQDLAGEQFF.

The chain is built from TRBV5-1 and TRBJ1-1; no firm D call. This CDR3 is built from 15 residues. Trimming cost V 1 base and J 3 bases, with 13 bases left between them. Per the germline V gene, CDR1 is SGHRS and CDR2 is YFSETQ. The CDR3 spells CASSLIGQSDTEAFF. In nucleotides, the CDR3 is TGCGCCAGCAGCTTGATAGGCCAGTCGGACACTGAAGCTTTCTTT.

The chain has TRBV7-9 and TRBJ1-3; a weak D match, TRBD1 (5 bases). The V gene lost 5 bases and the J gene lost 2 bases, with 13 bases spanning the gap. There are 15 residues in the CDR3. Looked up from germline, CDR1 is SEHNR and CDR2 is FQNEAQ (reference sequence). CDR3 sequence: CASSASGGTGNTIYF. As DNA, the CDR3 is TGTGCCAGCAGCGCCAGTGGGGGGACTGGAAACACCATATATTTT.

The genes are TRBV5-1 and TRBJ1-4, with 7 bases aligning to TRBD1. Per germline, CDR1 SGHRS and CDR2 YFSETQ. V shed 4 bases and J 10 bases; nucleotides not matched to a gene: 16. CDR3 length: 16 residues. This chain's CDR3 is CASSGGQANLGGKLFF. The DNA for the CDR3 is TGCGCCAGCAGCGGAGGACAGGCAAATTTGGGAGGAAAACTGTTTTTT.